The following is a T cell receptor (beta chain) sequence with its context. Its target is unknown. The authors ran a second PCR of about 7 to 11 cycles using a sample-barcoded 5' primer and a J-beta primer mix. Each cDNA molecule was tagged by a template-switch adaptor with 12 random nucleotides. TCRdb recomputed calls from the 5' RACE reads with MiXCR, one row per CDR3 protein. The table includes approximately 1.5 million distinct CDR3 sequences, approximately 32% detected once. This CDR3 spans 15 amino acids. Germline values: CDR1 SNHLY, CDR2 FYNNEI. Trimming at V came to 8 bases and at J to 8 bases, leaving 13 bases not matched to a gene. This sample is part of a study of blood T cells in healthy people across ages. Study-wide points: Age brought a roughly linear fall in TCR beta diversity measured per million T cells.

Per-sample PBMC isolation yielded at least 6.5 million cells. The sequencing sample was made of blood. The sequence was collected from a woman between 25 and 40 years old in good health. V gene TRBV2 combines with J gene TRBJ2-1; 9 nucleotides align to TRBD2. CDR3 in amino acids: CASFYGGRGLDEQFF. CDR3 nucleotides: TGTGCCAGCTTTTATGGCGGGAGGGGTTTGGATGAGCAGTTCTTC.